These T cell receptor beta chains were read from a single sample in a study of PD-1 blockade in classical Hodgkin lymphoma. The assay was immunoSEQ multiplex PCR, and TCRdb's table has in-frame clones only and misses some. The sample records approximately 12,000 clones, 82% being singletons. The material sequenced was peripheral blood mononuclear cells (PBMCs), taken before the second cycle of nivolumab. The receptor source for this set is a human donor with classical Hodgkin lymphoma. CDR3s include the opening cysteine and the closing phenylalanine or tryptophan. The D gene is left open where the match is weak. Not every row has a clone size; where given, it reads once, few, many or a size class.

V: TRBV4-3; size: .; D: .; length: 12; J: TRBJ1-1; CDR3: CASSQGAGAAFF; DNA: TGCGCCAGCAGCCAAGGGGCAGGGGCCGCTTTCTTT
V: TRBV5-4; size: .; D: .; length: 15; J: TRBJ2-5; CDR3: CASSRSTGSEETQYF; DNA: TGTGCCAGCAGTCGTAGTACAGGGTCGGAAGAGACCCAGTACTTC
V: TRBV5-6; size: .; D: .; length: 13; J: TRBJ2-7; CDR3: CASSLRPGYEQYF; DNA: TGTGCCAGCAGCTTAAGACCAGGGTACGAGCAGTACTTC
V: TRBV9; size: .; D: TRBD1; length: 13; J: TRBJ2-7; CDR3: CASSAGQIYEQYF; DNA: TGTGCCAGCAGCGCGGGACAGATCTACGAGCAGTACTTC
V: TRBV4-2; size: .; D: TRBD2; length: 15; J: TRBJ2-4; CDR3: CASSFPSGAKNIQYF; DNA: TGTGCCAGCAGCTTCCCTAGCGGGGCCAAAAACATTCAGTACTTC
V: TRBV9; size: .; D: .; length: 14; J: TRBJ1-4; CDR3: CASSVGAENEKLFF; DNA: TGTGCCAGCAGCGTAGGCGCGGAGAATGAAAAACTGTTTTTT
V: TRBV19; size: .; D: .; length: 13; J: TRBJ2-5; CDR3: CASSRGVPETQYF; DNA: TGTGCCAGTAGTAGGGGGGTCCCAGAGACCCAGTACTTC
V: TRBV6-4; size: .; D: TRBD1; length: 16; J: TRBJ2-3; CDR3: CASSETTGHEADTQYF; DNA: TGTGCCAGCAGTGAGACGACAGGGCACGAAGCAGATACGCAGTATTTT
V: TRBV19; size: once; D: .; length: 14; J: TRBJ2-3; CDR3: CASSMGPSTDTQYF; DNA: TGTGCTAGTAGTATGGGACCAAGCACAGATACGCAGTATTTT
V: TRBV5-1; size: .; D: .; length: 14; J: TRBJ2-7; CDR3: CASSLEHGAYEQYF; DNA: TGCGCCAGCAGCTTGGAGCACGGTGCCTACGAGCAGTACTTC
V: TRBV7-9; size: .; D: TRBD2; length: 18; J: TRBJ2-5; CDR3: CASSLAGLANQVKEAQYF; DNA: TGTGCCAGCAGCCTCGCCGGACTAGCTAATCAAGTCAAAGAGGCCCAGTACTTC
V: TRBV4-3; size: once; D: .; length: 15; J: TRBJ2-7; CDR3: CASSQSWGRGYEQYF; DNA: TGCGCCAGCAGCCAATCATGGGGGCGGGGTTACGAGCAGTACTTC
V: TRBV21-1; size: .; D: .; length: 23; J: TRBJ2-1; CDR3: CASSKGPIFRVTRGFPSYNEQFF; DNA: TGTGCCAGCAGCAAAGGACCCATATTTCGCGTCACAAGGGGCTTCCCCTCCTACAATGAGCAGTTCTTC
V: TRBV2; size: .; D: .; length: 11; J: TRBJ2-1; CDR3: CASARQVQQFF; DNA: TGTGCCAGCGCCCGACAGGTCCAGCAGTTCTTC
V: TRBV2; size: .; D: TRBD2; length: 18; J: TRBJ2-2; CDR3: CASSQLGLAGAHGGELFF; DNA: TGTGCCAGCAGTCAATTAGGACTAGCGGGAGCCCATGGCGGGGAGCTGTTTTTT
V: TRBV9; size: few; D: .; length: 13; J: TRBJ2-5; CDR3: CASSLSAQETQYF; DNA: TGTGCCAGCAGCCTCTCTGCACAAGAGACCCAGTACTTC
V: TRBV25-1; size: .; D: .; length: 15; J: TRBJ1-2; CDR3: CASSEFLQGSYGYTF; DNA: TGTGCCAGCAGTGAATTTCTACAGGGTTCCTATGGCTACACCTTC
V: TRBV9; size: once; D: .; length: 15; J: TRBJ2-7; CDR3: CASSVGTQSSYEQYF; DNA: TGTGCCAGCAGCGTAGGCACCCAGAGCTCCTACGAGCAGTACTTC
V: TRBV30; size: .; D: .; length: 14; J: TRBJ1-2; CDR3: CAWSVRGNTNGYTF; DNA: TGTGCCTGGAGTGTTAGGGGGAATACGAATGGCTACACCTTC
V: TRBV5-4; size: .; D: TRBD2; length: 13; J: TRBJ2-5; CDR3: CASSLTGGETQYF; DNA: TGTGCCAGCAGCTTAACGGGGGGGGAGACCCAGTACTTC
V: TRBV5-6; size: .; D: TRBD2; length: 16; J: TRBJ2-3; CDR3: CASSSLTSGRVDTQYF; DNA: TGTGCCAGCAGCTCGCTGACTAGCGGGAGGGTAGATACGCAGTATTTT
V: TRBV6-1; size: .; D: .; length: 14; J: TRBJ2-3; CDR3: CASSAGLYRDTQYF; DNA: TGTGCCAGCAGTGCTGGCCTGTACAGGGATACGCAGTATTTT
V: TRBV5-4; size: .; D: .; length: 16; J: TRBJ2-5; CDR3: CASSPARMGSQETQYF; DNA: TGTGCCAGCAGCCCTGCCCGGATGGGGTCCCAAGAGACCCAGTACTTC
V: TRBV12-1; size: .; D: .; length: 18; J: TRBJ2-6; CDR3: CASSSVSVGQSRANVLTF; DNA: TGTGCCAGCAGCAGTGTATCTGTAGGACAAAGTCGGGCCAACGTCCTGACTTTC
V: TRBV4-3; size: once; D: .; length: 14; J: TRBJ2-7; CDR3: CASSQDQVNYEQYF; DNA: TGCGCCAGCAGCCAAGACCAGGTGAACTACGAGCAGTACTTC
V: TRBV4-1; size: .; D: TRBD2; length: 19; J: TRBJ2-1; CDR3: CASSQSGPSLAENHNEQFF; DNA: TGCGCCAGCAGCCAGTCCGGCCCCTCACTAGCGGAGAACCACAATGAGCAGTTCTTC
V: TRBV6-6; size: .; D: .; length: 13; J: TRBJ1-5; CDR3: CATGPGTGQPQHF; DNA: TGTGCCACTGGCCCCGGGACCGGCCAGCCCCAGCATTTT
V: TRBV9; size: .; D: .; length: 14; J: TRBJ2-5; CDR3: CASSVGGMGETQYF; DNA: TGTGCCAGCAGCGTAGGAGGGATGGGAGAGACCCAGTACTTC
V: TRBV7-9; size: .; D: .; length: 17; J: TRBJ2-5; CDR3: CASSSLGGAMWDETQYF; DNA: TGTGCCAGCAGCTCACTCGGGGGAGCGATGTGGGATGAGACCCAGTACTTC
V: TRBV5-6; size: .; D: .; length: 14; J: TRBJ1-5; CDR3: CASSYTGYAQPQHF; DNA: TGTGCCAGCAGCTATACAGGGTATGCTCAGCCCCAGCATTTT
V: TRBV7-6; size: .; D: .; length: 13; J: TRBJ1-4; CDR3: CASSFGQFEKLFF; DNA: TGTGCCAGCAGCTTCGGACAGTTTGAAAAACTGTTTTTT
V: TRBV6-4; size: .; D: .; length: 14; J: TRBJ2-3; CDR3: CASSDEDSTDTQYF; DNA: TGTGCCAGCAGTGACGAGGACAGCACAGATACGCAGTATTTT
V: TRBV10-2; size: .; D: TRBD1; length: 13; J: TRBJ1-1; CDR3: CASSEHRGTEAFF; DNA: TGCGCCAGCAGTGAGCACAGGGGGACTGAAGCTTTCTTT
V: TRBV11-2; size: once; D: .; length: 19; J: TRBJ2-1; CDR3: CASTDGREYGDESYNEQFF; DNA: TGTGCCAGCACCGACGGCAGGGAATACGGCGATGAGTCCTACAATGAGCAGTTCTTC
V: TRBV5-4; size: .; D: .; length: 15; J: TRBJ1-2; CDR3: CASSLDIESNYGYTF; DNA: TGTGCCAGCAGCTTGGATATAGAATCTAACTATGGCTACACCTTC
V: TRBV5-1; size: once; D: .; length: 13; J: TRBJ2-2; CDR3: CATARADTGELFF; DNA: TGCGCCACAGCCCGGGCTGACACCGGGGAGCTGTTTTTT
V: TRBV18; size: .; D: TRBD1; length: 16; J: TRBJ2-7; CDR3: CASSPKGARASYEQYF; DNA: TGTGCCAGCTCACCTAAGGGGGCAAGAGCGTCCTACGAGCAGTACTTC
V: TRBV10-3; size: few; D: TRBD1; length: 13; J: TRBJ1-2; CDR3: CAIERGQNYGYTF; DNA: TGTGCCATTGAAAGGGGGCAGAACTATGGCTACACCTTC
V: TRBV7-7; size: once; D: .; length: 13; J: TRBJ2-7; CDR3: CASSLYSGYEQYF; DNA: TGTGCCAGCAGCTTATATTCAGGCTACGAGCAGTACTTC
V: TRBV5-1; size: once; D: .; length: 15; J: TRBJ2-3; CDR3: CASSLGETYTDTQYF; DNA: TGCGCCAGCAGCTTGGGGGAAACTTACACAGATACGCAGTATTTT
V: TRBV2; size: few; D: TRBD1; length: 14; J: TRBJ2-7; CDR3: CASISGQSSYEQYF; DNA: TGTGCCAGCATATCGGGACAGAGCTCCTACGAGCAGTACTTC
V: TRBV30; size: .; D: .; length: 11; J: TRBJ1-1; CDR3: CAWSPTDEAFF; DNA: TGTGCCTGGAGTCCGACAGATGAAGCTTTCTTT
V: TRBV4-1; size: .; D: TRBD2; length: 17; J: TRBJ2-1; CDR3: CASSQGLLAGGRNEQFF; DNA: TGCGCCAGCAGCCAGGGATTACTAGCGGGAGGGAGGAATGAGCAGTTCTTC
V: TRBV7-6; size: .; D: .; length: 13; J: TRBJ2-2; CDR3: CASSELADGELFF; DNA: TGTGCCAGCAGCGAACTAGCAGACGGGGAGCTGTTTTTT
V: TRBV5-1; size: .; D: TRBD2; length: 16; J: TRBJ2-2; CDR3: CASSWGTSGATGELFF; DNA: TGCGCCAGCAGCTGGGGGACTAGCGGGGCTACCGGGGAGCTGTTTTTT
V: TRBV6-4; size: .; D: TRBD2; length: 15; J: TRBJ2-3; CDR3: CASSVSGRLADTQYF; DNA: TGTGCCAGCAGTGTTAGCGGGAGGTTGGCAGATACGCAGTATTTT
V: TRBV4-1; size: .; D: .; length: 15; J: TRBJ2-1; CDR3: CASSQVLVIVGEQFF; DNA: TGCGCCAGCAGCCAGGTCCTAGTGATCGTCGGTGAGCAGTTCTTC
V: TRBV28; size: few; D: .; length: 12; J: TRBJ2-7; CDR3: CASSELGRRQYF; DNA: TGTGCCAGCAGTGAATTGGGGCGAAGACAGTACTTC
V: TRBV27; size: .; D: .; length: 16; J: TRBJ2-4; CDR3: CASSFGRRGAKNIQYF; DNA: TGTGCCAGCAGTTTCGGCCGCAGGGGAGCCAAAAACATTCAGTACTTC
V: TRBV19; size: .; D: TRBD2; length: 15; J: TRBJ2-1; CDR3: CASSQEGGLYNEQFF; DNA: TGTGCCAGTAGTCAGGAGGGAGGGCTCTACAATGAGCAGTTCTTC
V: TRBV30; size: .; D: .; length: 13; J: TRBJ2-5; CDR3: CAWMAGTLGTQYF; DNA: TGTGCCTGGATGGCCGGGACCCTGGGGACCCAGTACTTC
V: TRBV27; size: once; D: .; length: 14; J: TRBJ2-2; CDR3: CASSPRQVTGELFF; DNA: TGTGCCAGCAGTCCCCGACAGGTCACCGGGGAGCTGTTTTTT
V: TRBV4-2; size: .; D: TRBD2; length: 17; J: TRBJ2-7; CDR3: CASSQRAAGEASYEQYF; DNA: TGTGCCAGCAGCCAAAGGGCAGCGGGAGAGGCCTCCTACGAGCAGTACTTC
V: TRBV18; size: .; D: TRBD1; length: 15; J: TRBJ2-3; CDR3: CASSPRTGSTDTQYF; DNA: TGTGCCAGCTCACCCAGGACAGGGTCCACAGATACGCAGTATTTT
V: TRBV5-1; size: once; D: TRBD1; length: 16; J: TRBJ2-5; CDR3: CASSSGTGPFQETQYF; DNA: TGCGCCAGCAGCTCGGGGACAGGACCCTTCCAAGAGACCCAGTACTTC
V: TRBV5-6; size: .; D: TRBD1; length: 15; J: TRBJ1-1; CDR3: CASSTGTGRRTEAFF; DNA: TGTGCCAGCAGTACCGGGACAGGAAGGAGGACTGAAGCTTTCTTT
V: TRBV2; size: .; D: .; length: 16; J: TRBJ2-2; CDR3: CASSDLSSGITGELFF; DNA: TGTGCCAGCAGTGATCTCTCTTCCGGGATCACCGGGGAGCTGTTTTTT
V: TRBV30; size: .; D: .; length: 12; J: TRBJ1-5; CDR3: CAWSVGAFAQHF; DNA: TGTGCCTGGAGTGTAGGGGCGTTCGCCCAGCATTTT